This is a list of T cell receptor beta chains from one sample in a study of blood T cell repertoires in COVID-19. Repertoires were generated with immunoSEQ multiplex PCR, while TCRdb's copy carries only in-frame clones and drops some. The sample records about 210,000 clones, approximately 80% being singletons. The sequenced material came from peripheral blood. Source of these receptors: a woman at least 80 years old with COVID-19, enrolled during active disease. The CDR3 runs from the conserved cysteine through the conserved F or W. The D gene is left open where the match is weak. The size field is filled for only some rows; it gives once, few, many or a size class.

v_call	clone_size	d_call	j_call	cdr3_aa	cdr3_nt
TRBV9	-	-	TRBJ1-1	CASSVESGLENTEAFF	TGTGCCAGCAGCGTAGAGTCCGGGTTAGAGAACACTGAAGCTTTCTTT
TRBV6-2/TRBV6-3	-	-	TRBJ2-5	CASSLLVRETQYF	TGTGCCAGCAGCCTCCTGGTCAGGGAGACCCAGTACTTC
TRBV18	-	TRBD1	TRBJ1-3	CASSLTGTGSSGNTIYF	TGTGCCAGCTCACTTACCGGGACAGGGTCCTCTGGAAACACCATATATTTT
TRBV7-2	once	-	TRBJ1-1	CASSLGKGTEAFF	TGTGCCAGCAGCCTGGGAAAGGGGACTGAAGCTTTCTTT
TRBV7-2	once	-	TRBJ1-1	CANKAGPLNTEAFF	TGTGCCAATAAGGCAGGGCCGTTGAACACTGAAGCTTTCTTT
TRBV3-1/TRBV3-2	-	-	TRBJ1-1	CASSSGTPVIEAFF	TGTGCCAGCAGCTCCGGGACACCGGTGATTGAGGCTTTCTTT
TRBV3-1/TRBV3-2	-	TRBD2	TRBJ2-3	CASSQGGTRLMDTQYF	TGTGCCAGCAGTCAAGGGGGGACTAGGTTGATGGATACGCAGTATTTT
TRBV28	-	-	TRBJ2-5	CASSPLDSQETQYF	TGTGCCAGCAGTCCTCTGGACAGCCAAGAGACCCAGTACTTC
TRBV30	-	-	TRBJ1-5	CAWSRGDNQPQHF	TGTGCCTGGAGCAGGGGTGACAATCAGCCCCAGCATTTT
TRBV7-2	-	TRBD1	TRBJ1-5	CASSFGQVNQPQHF	TGTGCCAGCAGCTTCGGACAGGTTAATCAGCCCCAGCATTTT
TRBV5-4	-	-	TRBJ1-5	CASSSPGGAINQPQHF	TGTGCCAGCAGCTCGCCGGGGGGGGCCATAAATCAGCCCCAGCATTTT
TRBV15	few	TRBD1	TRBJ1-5	CATSTYGTGGYQPQHF	TGTGCCACCAGCACTTACGGGACAGGGGGATATCAGCCCCAGCATTTT
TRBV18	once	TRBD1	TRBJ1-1	CASSPAAQGGEAFF	TGTGCCAGCTCACCGGCGGCGCAGGGGGGTGAAGCTTTCTTT
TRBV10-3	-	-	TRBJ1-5	CAISESTVNQPQHF	TGTGCCATCAGTGAGTCGACAGTTAATCAGCCCCAGCATTTT
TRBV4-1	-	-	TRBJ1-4	CASSQDQIGANEKLFF	TGCGCCAGCAGCCAAGATCAAATAGGGGCTAATGAAAAACTGTTTTTT
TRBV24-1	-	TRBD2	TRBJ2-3	CATSVPSGGSTDTQYF	TGTGCCACCAGTGTTCCTAGCGGGGGAAGCACAGATACGCAGTATTTT
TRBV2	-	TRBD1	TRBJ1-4	CASRGQGSEKLFF	TGTGCCAGCAGGGGACAGGGAAGCGAAAAACTGTTTTTT
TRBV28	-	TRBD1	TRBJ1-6	CASSLGTASYNSPLHF	TGTGCCAGCAGTTTAGGGACAGCTTCCTATAATTCACCCCTCCACTTT
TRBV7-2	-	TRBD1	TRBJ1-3	CASSLGTGITSGNTIYF	TGCGCCAGCAGCTTAGGGACAGGGATAACCTCTGGAAACACCATATATTTT
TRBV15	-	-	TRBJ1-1	CATSFPPGAEAFF	TGTGCCACTTCTTTTCCCCCCGGTGCTGAAGCTTTCTTT
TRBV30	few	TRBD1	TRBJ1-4	CAWSTRGKQGFEKLFF	TGTGCCTGGAGTACCCGAGGGAAACAGGGGTTTGAAAAACTGTTTTTT
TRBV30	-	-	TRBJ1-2	CAWNLGQGGYTF	TGTGCGTGGAATCTGGGGCAGGGCGGCTACACCTTC
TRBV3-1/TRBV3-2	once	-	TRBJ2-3	CASRRDSLTDTQYF	TGTGCCAGCAGACGGGACTCTCTCACAGATACGCAGTATTTT
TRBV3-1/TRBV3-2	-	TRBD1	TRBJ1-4	CASSPQGTGWNEKLFF	TGTGCCAGCAGCCCGCAGGGGACAGGGTGGAATGAAAAACTGTTTTTT
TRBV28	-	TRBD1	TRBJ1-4	CATTGGIEKLFF	TGTGCCACGACAGGGGGCATTGAAAAACTGTTTTTT
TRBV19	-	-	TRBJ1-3	CASRPGYTGNTIYF	TGTGCCAGCCGGCCAGGGTATACTGGAAACACCATATATTTT
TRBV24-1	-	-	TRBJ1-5	CATSDWVTGGGQPQHF	TGTGCCACCAGTGATTGGGTTACGGGAGGCGGTCAGCCCCAGCATTTT
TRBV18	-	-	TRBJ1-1	CASSPMEGRLTEAFF	TGTGCCAGCTCACCTATGGAGGGGCGTCTTACTGAAGCTTTCTTT
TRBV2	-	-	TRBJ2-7	CASSEPLRMYF	TGTGCCAGCAGTGAACCGCTGAGGATGTACTTC
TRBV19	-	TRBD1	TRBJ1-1	CATQSTGGDEAFF	TGTGCCACCCAATCAACAGGGGGGGATGAAGCTTTCTTT
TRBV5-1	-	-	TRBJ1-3	CASSQGQSGNTIYF	TGCGCCAGCAGCCAGGGACAATCTGGAAACACCATATATTTT
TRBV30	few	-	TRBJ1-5	CAWSETVLWPQHF	TGTGCCTGGAGCGAGACAGTCCTTTGGCCCCAGCATTTT
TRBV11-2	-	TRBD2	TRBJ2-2	CASSLVAGANTGELFF	TGTGCCAGCAGCTTGGTAGCGGGGGCCAACACCGGGGAGCTGTTTTTT
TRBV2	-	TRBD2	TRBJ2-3	CASSVAAGDTDTQYF	TGTGCCAGCAGTGTCGCAGCGGGGGACACAGATACGCAGTATTTT
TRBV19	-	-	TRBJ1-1	CASTQGTDEAFF	TGTGCCAGTACACAGGGCACGGATGAAGCTTTCTTT
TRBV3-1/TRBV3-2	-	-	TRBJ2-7	CASSQGGRDYEQYF	TGTGCCAGCAGCCAGGGGGGTCGTGACTACGAGCAGTACTTC
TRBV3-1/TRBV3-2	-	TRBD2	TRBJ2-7	CASSPRLAGDAYEQYF	TGTGCCAGCAGCCCGAGGCTAGCGGGGGATGCCTACGAGCAGTACTTC
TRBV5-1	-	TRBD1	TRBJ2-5	CASSYGQGGETQYF	TGCGCCAGCAGCTACGGACAGGGGGGGGAGACCCAGTACTTC
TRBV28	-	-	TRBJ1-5	CASSFSVLSNQPQHF	TGTGCCAGCAGCTTTAGCGTGCTTAGCAATCAGCCCCAGCATTTT
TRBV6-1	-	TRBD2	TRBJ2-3	CASSESGGATDTQYF	TGTGCCAGCAGTGAAAGCGGGGGGGCGACAGATACGCAGTATTTT
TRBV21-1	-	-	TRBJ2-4	CASTKRRGQSKNIQYF	TGTGCCAGCACCAAACGGAGGGGGCAAAGCAAAAACATTCAGTACTTC
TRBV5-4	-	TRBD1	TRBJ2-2	CASSSDRHTGELFF	TGTGCCAGCAGTTCGGACAGGCACACCGGGGAGCTGTTTTTT
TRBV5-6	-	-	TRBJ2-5	CASSLGPGETQYF	TGTGCCAGCAGCTTGGGGCCGGGAGAGACCCAGTACTTC
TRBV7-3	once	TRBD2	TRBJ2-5	CASSPLAGKQETQYF	TGTGCCAGCAGCCCACTAGCGGGTAAACAAGAGACCCAGTACTTC
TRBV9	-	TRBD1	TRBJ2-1	CASSVLGTGIYNEQFF	TGTGCCAGCAGCGTCCTAGGGACAGGGATTTACAATGAGCAGTTCTTC
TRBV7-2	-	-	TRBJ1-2	CASSPSGDYGYTF	TGTGCCAGCAGCCCCTCCGGAGACTATGGCTACACCTTC
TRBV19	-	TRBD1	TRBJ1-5	CASSKRDRERDQPQHF	TGTGCCAGTAGTAAACGGGACAGGGAGAGAGATCAGCCCCAGCATTTT
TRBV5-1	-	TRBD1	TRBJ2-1	CASSQQGTEAYNEQFF	TGCGCCAGCAGCCAACAGGGGACCGAAGCGTACAATGAGCAGTTCTTC
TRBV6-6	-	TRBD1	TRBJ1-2	CASSQRTGMSNYGYTF	TGTGCCAGCAGTCAGAGGACAGGGATGTCCAACTATGGCTACACCTTC
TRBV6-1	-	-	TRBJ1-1	CASSEAGGLTEAFF	TGTGCCAGCAGTGAAGCGGGGGGGCTTACTGAAGCTTTCTTT
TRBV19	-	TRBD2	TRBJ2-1	CASRPLFGTSGGAREQFF	TGTGCCAGTCGACCTCTCTTCGGGACTAGCGGGGGGGCCCGTGAGCAGTTCTTC
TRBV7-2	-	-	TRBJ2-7	CASSPRPEYEQYF	TGTGCCAGCAGCCCCCGCCCTGAGTACGAGCAGTACTTC